This TCR beta chain was profiled in a study of control samples from healthy donors and cancer patients. Germline lookup yields CDR1 SGHTA and CDR2 FQGTGA. V lost 1 base to trimming and J lost 1 base, with 7 bases between them. This CDR3 region has 15 residues. Repertoires were generated with immunoSEQ multiplex PCR, while TCRdb's copy carries only in-frame clones and drops some. This table has 150,000 to 200,000 clones, approximately 93% appearing once. The gene calls are TRBV7-3 and TRBJ1-4; no clear D gene. The source of this sequence is a woman in her forties in good health. Sequenced material: blood. The CDR3 loop is CASSLNGRTNEKLFF. DNA of the CDR3: TGTGCCAGCAGCTTAAACGGGAGAACTAATGAAAAACTGTTTTTT. Variable domain in full (rest from reference TRBV7-3 and TRBJ1-4): GAGVSQTPSNKVTEKGKYVELRCDPISGHTALYWYRQSLGQGPEFLIYFQGTGAADDSGLPNDRFFAVRPEGSVSTLKIQRTERGDSAVYLCASSLNGRTNEKLFFGSGTQLSVL.